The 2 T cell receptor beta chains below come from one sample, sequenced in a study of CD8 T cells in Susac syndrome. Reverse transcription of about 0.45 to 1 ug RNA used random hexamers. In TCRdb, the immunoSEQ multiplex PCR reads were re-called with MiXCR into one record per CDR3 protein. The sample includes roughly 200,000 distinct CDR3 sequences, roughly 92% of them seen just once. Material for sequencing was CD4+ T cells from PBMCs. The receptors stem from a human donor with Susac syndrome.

This chain's CDR3 is CASSPHGAGKETQYF. CDR3 bases: TGTGCCAGCAGTCCCCACGGGGCAGGGAAGGAGACCCAGTACTTC. The chain uses TRBV12-3 or TRBV12-4 and TRBJ2-5, with D possibly being TRBD1 or TRBD2 (5 bases each). Trimming stripped 5 bases from V and 5 bases from J, with 18 bases between. The CDR3 covers 15 residues.

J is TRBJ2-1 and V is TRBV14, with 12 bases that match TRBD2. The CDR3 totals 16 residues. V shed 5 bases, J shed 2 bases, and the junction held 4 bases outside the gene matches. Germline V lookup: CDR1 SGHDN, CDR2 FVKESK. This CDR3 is CASSTRLAGAYNEQFF. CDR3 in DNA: TGTGCCAGCAGCACCCGACTAGCGGGGGCCTACAATGAGCAGTTCTTC.